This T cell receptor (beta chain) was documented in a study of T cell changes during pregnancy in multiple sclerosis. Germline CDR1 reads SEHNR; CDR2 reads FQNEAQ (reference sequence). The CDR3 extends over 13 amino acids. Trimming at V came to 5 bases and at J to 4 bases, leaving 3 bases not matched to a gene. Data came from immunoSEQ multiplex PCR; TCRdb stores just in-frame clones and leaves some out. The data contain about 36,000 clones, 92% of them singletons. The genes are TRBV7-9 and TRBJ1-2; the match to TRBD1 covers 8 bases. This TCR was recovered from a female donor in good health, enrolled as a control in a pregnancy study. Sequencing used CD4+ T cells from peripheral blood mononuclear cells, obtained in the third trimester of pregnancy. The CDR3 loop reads CASSRDRSYGYTF. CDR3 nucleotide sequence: TGTGCCAGCAGCCGGGACAGGTCCTATGGCTACACCTTC.